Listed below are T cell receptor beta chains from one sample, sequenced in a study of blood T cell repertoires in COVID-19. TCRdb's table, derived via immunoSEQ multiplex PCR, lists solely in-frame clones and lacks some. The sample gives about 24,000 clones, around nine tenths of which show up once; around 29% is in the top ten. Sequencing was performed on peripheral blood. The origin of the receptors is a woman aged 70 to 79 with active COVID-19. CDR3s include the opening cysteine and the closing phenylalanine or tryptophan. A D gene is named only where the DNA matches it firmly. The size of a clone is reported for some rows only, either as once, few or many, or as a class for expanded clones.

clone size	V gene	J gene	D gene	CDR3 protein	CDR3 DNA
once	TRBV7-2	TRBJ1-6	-	CASSLVEALANSPLHF	TGTGCCAGCAGCTTAGTGGAGGCCCTAGCAAATTCACCCCTCCACTTT
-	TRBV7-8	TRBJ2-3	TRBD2	CASSILAGVADTQYF	TGTGCCAGCAGCATACTAGCGGGGGTGGCAGATACGCAGTATTTT
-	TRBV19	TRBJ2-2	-	CASSAGTGELFF	TGTGCCAGTAGTGCGGGCACCGGGGAGCTGTTTTTT
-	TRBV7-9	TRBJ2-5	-	CASSLDLGNQETQYF	TGTGCCAGCAGCTTAGATTTGGGCAATCAAGAGACCCAGTACTTC
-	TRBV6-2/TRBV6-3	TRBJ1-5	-	CASSSVSPVDQPQHF	TGTGCCAGCAGTTCAGTTTCGCCCGTCGATCAGCCCCAGCATTTT
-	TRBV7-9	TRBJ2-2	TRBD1	CASSSPGTENTGELFF	TGTGCCAGCAGCTCGCCCGGGACAGAGAACACCGGGGAGCTGTTTTTT
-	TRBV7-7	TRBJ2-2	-	CASSLGTADTGELFF	TGTGCCAGCAGCTTAGGCACGGCGGACACCGGGGAGCTGTTTTTT
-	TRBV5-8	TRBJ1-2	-	CASSSLTGPYGYTF	TGTGCCAGCAGCTCCTTAACAGGCCCCTATGGCTACACCTTC
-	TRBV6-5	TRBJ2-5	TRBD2	CASRPPGTTRGTQYF	TGTGCCAGCAGACCCCCTGGGACTACGCGGGGGACCCAGTACTTC
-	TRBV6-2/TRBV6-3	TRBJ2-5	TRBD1	CASSPDRGRTQYF	TGTGCCAGCAGCCCGGACAGGGGCAGGACCCAGTACTTC
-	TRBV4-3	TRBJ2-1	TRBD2	CASSRNLAAGGHNEQFF	TGCGCCAGCAGCCGGAATCTAGCGGCGGGGGGACACAATGAGCAGTTCTTC
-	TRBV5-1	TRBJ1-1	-	CASSLGQGRGNTEAFF	TGCGCCAGCAGCTTGGGGCAGGGGAGAGGGAACACTGAAGCTTTCTTT
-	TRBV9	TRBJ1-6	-	CASRAGIQAGWAPLHF	TGTGCCAGCAGAGCTGGTATTCAGGCGGGGTGGGCACCCCTCCACTTT
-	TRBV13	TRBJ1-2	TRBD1	CASSPGTAYGYTF	TGTGCCAGCAGCCCCGGGACAGCCTATGGCTACACCTTC
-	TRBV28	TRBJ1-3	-	CASSLGGTIGAGNTIYF	TGTGCCAGCAGTTTAGGGGGGACTATCGGTGCTGGAAACACCATATATTTT
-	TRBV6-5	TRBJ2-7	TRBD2	CASSLYSGGTYEQYF	TGTGCCAGCAGTTTATATAGCGGGGGAACCTACGAGCAGTACTTC
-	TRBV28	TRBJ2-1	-	CASSLTGVDEQFF	TGTGCCAGCAGTTTAACAGGAGTGGATGAGCAGTTCTTC
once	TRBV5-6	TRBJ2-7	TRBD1	CASSDLRGYEQYF	TGTGCCAGCAGCGACCTCAGGGGGTACGAGCAGTACTTC
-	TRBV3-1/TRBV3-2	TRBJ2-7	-	CASSLIRRGGLGNEQYF	TGTGCCAGCAGCCTAATCCGACGCGGGGGCCTCGGGAACGAGCAGTACTTC
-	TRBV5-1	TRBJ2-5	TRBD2	CASSTGPGLDAETQYF	TGCGCCAGCAGCACAGGTCCGGGACTAGATGCTGAGACCCAGTACTTC
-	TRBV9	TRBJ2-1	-	CASSVSGAHNEQFF	TGTGCCAGCAGCGTCTCTGGGGCCCACAATGAGCAGTTCTTC
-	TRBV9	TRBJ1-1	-	CASSAQQANTEAFF	TGTGCCAGCAGCGCGCAACAGGCGAACACTGAAGCTTTCTTT
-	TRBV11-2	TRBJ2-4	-	CASSSLSGYKNIQYF	TGTGCCAGCAGCTCCCTGTCGGGTTACAAAAACATTCAGTACTTC
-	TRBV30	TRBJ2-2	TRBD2	CAWSRTSGGVYTGELFF	TGTGCCTGGAGTCGGACTAGCGGGGGGGTTTACACCGGGGAGCTGTTTTTT
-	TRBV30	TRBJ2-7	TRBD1	CAWRKGTGGREQYF	TGTGCCTGGAGAAAGGGGACAGGGGGTCGCGAGCAGTACTTC
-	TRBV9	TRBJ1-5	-	CASSVAREGNQPQHF	TGTGCCAGCAGCGTAGCCAGGGAGGGCAATCAGCCCCAGCATTTT
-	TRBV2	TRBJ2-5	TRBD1	CASSEAGRGRGQTQYF	TGTGCCAGCAGTGAAGCGGGCAGGGGGCGTGGGCAGACCCAGTACTTC
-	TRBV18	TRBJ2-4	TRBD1	CASSSDRDIQYF	TGTGCCAGCTCATCGGACAGGGACATTCAGTACTTC
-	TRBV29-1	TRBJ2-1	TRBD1	CSVEAPGGTEQFF	TGCAGCGTTGAAGCCCCAGGGGGCACGGAGCAGTTCTTC
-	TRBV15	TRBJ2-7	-	CATSRDMGSEGEQYF	TGTGCCACCAGCAGAGATATGGGGTCCGAGGGCGAGCAGTACTTC
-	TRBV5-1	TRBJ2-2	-	CASSLDAGPNTGELFF	TGCGCCAGCAGCTTGGACGCGGGGCCGAACACCGGGGAGCTGTTTTTT
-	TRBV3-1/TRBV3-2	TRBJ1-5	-	CASSPQGTSNQPQHF	TGTGCCAGCAGCCCCCAGGGTACGTCCAATCAGCCCCAGCATTTT
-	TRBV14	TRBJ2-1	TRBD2	CATSGIAYNEQFF	TGTGCCACAAGCGGGATTGCCTACAATGAGCAGTTCTTC
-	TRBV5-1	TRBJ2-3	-	CASSPSGTSTDTQYF	TGCGCCAGCAGCCCCTCAGGGACTAGCACAGATACGCAGTATTTT
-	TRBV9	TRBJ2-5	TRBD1	CASSVGAGGSGETQYF	TGTGCCAGCAGCGTAGGGGCAGGGGGCTCGGGGGAGACCCAGTACTTC
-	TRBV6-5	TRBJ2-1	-	CASSYGGASYNEQFF	TGTGCCAGCAGTTACGGGGGGGCGTCCTACAATGAGCAGTTCTTC
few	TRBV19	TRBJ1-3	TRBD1	CASSRGGSRSLGNTIYF	TGTGCCAGTAGTAGAGGGGGCTCCAGGAGCCTTGGAAACACCATATATTTT
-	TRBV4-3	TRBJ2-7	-	CASSQGQGSRNEQYF	TGCGCCAGCAGCCAAGGGCAGGGGAGCAGGAACGAGCAGTACTTC
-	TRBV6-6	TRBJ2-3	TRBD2	CASSRRLAGATDTQYF	TGTGCCAGCAGTCGACGACTAGCGGGGGCCACAGATACGCAGTATTTT
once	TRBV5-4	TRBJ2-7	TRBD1	CASSLTGTDTYEQYF	TGTGCCAGCAGCTTAACCGGGACAGACACCTACGAGCAGTACTTC
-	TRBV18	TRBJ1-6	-	CASSPATARDSPLHF	TGTGCCAGCTCACCCGCAACAGCGAGGGATTCACCCCTCCACTTT
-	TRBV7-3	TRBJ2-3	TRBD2	CASSLTPGLAGGTQYF	TGTGCCAGCAGCTTGACCCCGGGACTAGCGGGGGGTACGCAGTATTTT
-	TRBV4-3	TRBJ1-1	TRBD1	CASSHGRGFRGLEAFF	TGCGCCAGCAGCCACGGAAGGGGCTTCAGGGGGTTGGAAGCTTTCTTT